This entry lists 13 T cell receptor beta chains sequenced from one sample in a study of blood T cell repertoires in COVID-19. The repertoire was sequenced with immunoSEQ multiplex PCR; TCRdb's copy has only in-frame clones and lacks some. The table includes 260,000 or so clones, over 70% detected once. Sequences were obtained from peripheral blood. The source is an elderly man with acute or convalescent COVID-19.

This clone was recorded a few times. V usage is TRBV5-4 and J usage is TRBJ1-2; TRBD1 agrees at 7 bases. The CDR3 extends over 13 amino acids. The V gene's germline CDR1 is SGHNT and CDR2 YYREEE (reference sequence). The junction had 8 bases not matched to a gene; V was cut back by 4 bases and J by 8 bases. DNA of the CDR3: TGTGCCAGCAGCGATACAGGGGTTCCAGGCTACACCTTC. Translation gives CASSDTGVPGYTF.

This chain joins TRBV5-6 and TRBJ2-7; 11 bases fit TRBD1. Germline-derived CDR1 and CDR2 are SGHDT and YYEEEE. V was pared by 5 bases and J by 5 bases, with 6 bases of the junction left unmatched. This CDR3 comprises 14 residues. CDR3 sequence: CASRDRGQDNEQYF. The DNA of the CDR3 is TGTGCCAGCAGGGACAGGGGGCAAGATAACGAGCAGTACTTC.

This chain connects TRBV28 to TRBJ1-5, with 9 nucleotides matching TRBD1. The CDR3 is 15 residues long. The germline V gene has CDR1 MDHEN and CDR2 SYDVKM. J gave up 1 base and V 6 bases, and 4 bases lay outside the gene matches. CDR3 sequence reads: CASRGQGWSNQPQHF. The DNA of the CDR3 is TGTGCCAGCAGGGGACAGGGCTGGAGCAATCAGCCCCAGCATTTT.

The genes are TRBV19 and TRBJ2-1; 7 nucleotides agree with TRBD1. The CDR3 is made up of 14 amino acids. V shed 5 bases and J 6 bases; nucleotides not matched to a gene: 7. The germline V gene has CDR1 LNHDA and CDR2 SQIVND (reference sequence). This CDR3 reads CASSSGQETNEQFF. In DNA form, the CDR3 reads TGTGCCAGTAGTTCAGGACAGGAGACCAATGAGCAGTTCTTC.

The chain has TRBV4-1 and TRBJ2-1; D perhaps matches TRBD2 (5 bases). V was pared by 0 bases and J by 4 bases, with 16 bases between. CDR1 is MGHRA, CDR2 YSYEKL, per germline. CDR3 length equals 17 residues. The CDR3 loop is CASSQDGAAKYYNEQFF. The CDR3 DNA is TGCGCCAGCAGCCAAGATGGAGCGGCCAAATATTACAATGAGCAGTTCTTC.

This chain uses TRBV28 with TRBJ2-7, with TRBD1 identical over 7 bases. Germline V gives CDR1 MDHEN, CDR2 SYDVKM. The trim removed 1 base at V and 2 bases at J, leaving 11 bases unmatched. The CDR3 totals 17 residues. CDR3 region: CASSLFPLTGLAYEQYF. CDR3 nucleotide sequence: TGTGCCAGCAGTTTATTCCCCCTGACAGGGCTAGCCTACGAGCAGTACTTC.

This clone showed up many times. The genes are TRBV6-2 or TRBV6-3 and TRBJ2-7; D might be TRBD2 (6 bases). Trimming cost V 5 bases and J 0 bases, with 14 bases left between them. Germline CDR1 MNHEY, CDR2 SVGEGT. The CDR3 totals 15 residues. The CDR3 spells CASSNLAWSSYEQYF. The CDR3 DNA sequence: TGTGCCAGCAGTAACCTAGCGTGGAGCTCCTACGAGCAGTACTTC.

The table lists this clone with a few counts. V and J are TRBV5-1 and TRBJ1-1; 7 bases line up with TRBD1. The CDR3 contains 16 residues. CDR1 is SGHRS and CDR2 is YFSETQ in the germline V gene. J was trimmed by 1 base and V by 2 bases; bases with no gene match: 8. The CDR3, as DNA: TGCGCCAGCAGCTTCGCGGAGGGGGCCGGGAACACTGAAGCTTTCTTT. Protein product: CASSFAEGAGNTEAFF. The whole variable domain, filled in from reference TRBV5-1 and TRBJ1-1, reads KAGVTQTPRYLIKTRGQQVTLSCSPISGHRSVSWYQQTPGQGLQFLFEYFSETQRNKGNFPGRFSGRQFSNSRSEMNVSTLELGDSALYLCASSFAEGAGNTEAFFGQGTRLTVV.

This chain connects TRBV4-2 to TRBJ2-1, with 14 bases aligning to TRBD2. Germline V gene data show CDR1 as LGHNA and CDR2 as YNFKEQ. After removal of 3 bases from V and 5 bases from J, the junction contained 3 bases not matched to a gene. CDR3 size: 16 residues. CDR3 residues: CASSHQTSGRDNEQFF. CDR3 DNA sequence: TGTGCCAGCAGCCACCAGACTAGCGGGAGGGACAATGAGCAGTTCTTC.

Remarks on this clone: This sample also contains other DNA sequences that code for the same CDR3. The CDR3 DNA reads TGCGCCAGCAGGGGGCAGGACACAGATACGCAGTATTTT. It yields the protein CASRGQDTDTQYF. V gene TRBV5-1 combines with J gene TRBJ2-3, with D maybe TRBD1 (5 bases). The CDR3 contains 13 residues. The germline V and J ends were trimmed by 5 bases and 2 bases, with 9 bases remaining between them. Per the germline V gene, CDR1 is SGHRS and CDR2 is YFSETQ. The full variable domain, with the rest looked up from reference TRBV5-1 and TRBJ2-3, is KAGVTQTPRYLIKTRGQQVTLSCSPISGHRSVSWYQQTPGQGLQFLFEYFSETQRNKGNFPGRFSGRQFSNSRSEMNVSTLELGDSALYLCASRGQDTDTQYFGPGTRLTVL.

The rearrangement uses TRBV5-1 and TRBJ2-7, with a tentative D call TRBD2 (6 bases). V was shortened by 2 bases and J by 3 bases, with 9 bases between the two germline ends. CDR1 is SGHRS and CDR2 is YFSETQ in the germline V gene. This CDR3 region has 13 residues. CDR3 DNA sequence: TGCGCCAGCAGCTTTTCCGGGGGCTACGAGCAGTACTTC. This gives the protein CASSFSGGYEQYF.

The rearrangement uses TRBV30 and TRBJ2-1, with D possibly matching TRBD1 (5 bases). V was cut by 4 bases and J by 6 bases, with 10 bases left in between. This CDR3 is 12 amino acids long. Germline CDR1 GTSNPN, CDR2 SVGIG (reference sequence). CDR3 coding DNA: TGTGCCTGGACGCGAGACAGCAATGAGCAGTTCTTC. Translation: CAWTRDSNEQFF.

The CDR3 loop is CAISDPLGANVLTF. The CDR3 DNA reads as TGTGCCATCAGTGACCCCCTGGGGGCCAACGTCCTGACTTTC. J is TRBJ2-6 and V is TRBV10-3, with D unclear. The CDR3 is 14 residues long. Germline values: CDR1 ENHRY, CDR2 SYGVKD. The V end lost 3 bases, the J end lost 4 bases, and 7 bases lay between the germline ends.